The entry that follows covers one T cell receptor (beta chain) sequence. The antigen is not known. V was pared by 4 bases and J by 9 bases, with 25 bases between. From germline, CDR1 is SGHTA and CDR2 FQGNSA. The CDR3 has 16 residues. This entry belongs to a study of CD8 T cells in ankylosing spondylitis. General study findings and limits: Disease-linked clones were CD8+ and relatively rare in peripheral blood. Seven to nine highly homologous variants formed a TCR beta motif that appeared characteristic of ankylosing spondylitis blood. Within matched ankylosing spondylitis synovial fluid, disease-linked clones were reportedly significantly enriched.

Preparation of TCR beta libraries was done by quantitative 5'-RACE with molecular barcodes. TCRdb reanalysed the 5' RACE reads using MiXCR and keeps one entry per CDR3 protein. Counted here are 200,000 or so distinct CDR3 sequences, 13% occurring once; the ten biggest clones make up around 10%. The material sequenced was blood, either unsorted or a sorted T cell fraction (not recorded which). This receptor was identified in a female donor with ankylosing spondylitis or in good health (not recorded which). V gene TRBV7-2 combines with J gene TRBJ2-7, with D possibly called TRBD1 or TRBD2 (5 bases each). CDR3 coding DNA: TGTGCCAGCAGCTGGTATTCCGGGACCGCTGGCCCGGTGCAGTACTTC. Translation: CASSWYSGTAGPVQYF.